What follows describes a single T cell receptor beta chain. The library targeted TCRbeta and was prepared with unique molecular identifiers. TCRdb re-derived calls from the PCR reads in MiXCR, one entry per CDR3 protein. The sample consists of under 850,000 distinct CDR3 sequences, less than 15% of them appearing once. Germline V gene sequence: CDR1 LNHDA, CDR2 SQIVND (reference sequence). Trimming removed 6 bases at V and 3 bases at J, with 14 bases between. The CDR3 extends over 14 amino acids. This specimen comes from a study of T-cell reconstitution after alpha-beta-depleted transplantation in children.

The receptor was derived from a girl aged 2 to 9 with congenital amegakaryocytic thrombocytopenia, due to receive a stem cell transplant. The source material was PBMCs, sampled before TCRalphabeta/CD19-depleted stem cell transplant. The chain recombines TRBV19 with TRBJ1-1; D is perhaps TRBD1 (6 bases). CDR3: CASSPSAGDTEAFF. CDR3 nucleotides: TGTGCCAGTAGCCCGAGCGCAGGGGACACTGAAGCTTTCTTT. The whole variable domain, remainder taken from reference TRBV19 and TRBJ1-1, is DGGITQSPKYLFRKEGQNVTLSCEQNLNHDAMYWYRQDPGQGLRLIYYSQIVNDFQKGDIAEGYSVSREKKESFPLTVTSAQKNPTAFYLCASSPSAGDTEAFFGQGTRLTVV.